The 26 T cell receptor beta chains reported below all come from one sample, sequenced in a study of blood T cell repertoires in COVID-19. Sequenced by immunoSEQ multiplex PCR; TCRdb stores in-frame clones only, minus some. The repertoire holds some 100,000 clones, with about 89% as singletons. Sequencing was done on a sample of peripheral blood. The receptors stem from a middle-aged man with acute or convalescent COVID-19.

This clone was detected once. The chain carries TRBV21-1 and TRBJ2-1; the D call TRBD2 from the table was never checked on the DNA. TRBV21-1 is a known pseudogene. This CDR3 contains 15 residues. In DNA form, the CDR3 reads TGTGCCAGCACCCCAGCGGGAGAAGTCAACAATGAGCAGTTCTTC. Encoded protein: CASTPAGEVNNEQFF.

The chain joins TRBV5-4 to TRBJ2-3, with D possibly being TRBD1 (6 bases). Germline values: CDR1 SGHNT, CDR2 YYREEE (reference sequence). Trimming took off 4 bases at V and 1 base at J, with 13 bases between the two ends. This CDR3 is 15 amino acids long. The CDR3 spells CASSPSGVRTDTQYF. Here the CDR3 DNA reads TGTGCCAGCAGCCCGTCAGGGGTCCGCACAGATACGCAGTATTTT.

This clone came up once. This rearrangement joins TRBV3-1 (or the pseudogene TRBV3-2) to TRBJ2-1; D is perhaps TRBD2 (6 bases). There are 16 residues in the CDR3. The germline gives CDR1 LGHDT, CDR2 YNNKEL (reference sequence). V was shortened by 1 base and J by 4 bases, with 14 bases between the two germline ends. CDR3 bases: TGTGCCAGCAGCCAAGCCCGTCCCGGGAGTTACAATGAGCAGTTCTTC. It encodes CASSQARPGSYNEQFF.

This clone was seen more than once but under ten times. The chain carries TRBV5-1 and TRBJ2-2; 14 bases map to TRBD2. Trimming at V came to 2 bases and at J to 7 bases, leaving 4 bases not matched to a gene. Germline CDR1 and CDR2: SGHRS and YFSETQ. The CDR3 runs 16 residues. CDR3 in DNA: TGCGCCAGCAGCTTAGGACTAGCGGGAGGAATCGGGGAGCTGTTTTTT. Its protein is CASSLGLAGGIGELFF.

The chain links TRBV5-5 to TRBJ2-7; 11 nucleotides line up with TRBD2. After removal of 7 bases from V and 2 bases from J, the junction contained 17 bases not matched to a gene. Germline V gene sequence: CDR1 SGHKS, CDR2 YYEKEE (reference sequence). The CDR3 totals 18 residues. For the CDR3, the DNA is TGTGCCAGCGTCCCGCAGGCTAGCGGGAGGATAAAGACCTACGAGCAGTACTTC. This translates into CASVPQASGRIKTYEQYF.

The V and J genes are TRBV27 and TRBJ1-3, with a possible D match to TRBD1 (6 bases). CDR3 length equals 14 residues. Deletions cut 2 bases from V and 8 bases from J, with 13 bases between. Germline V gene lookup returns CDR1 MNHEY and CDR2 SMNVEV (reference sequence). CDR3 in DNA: TGTGCCAGCAGTTTACGGGCCAAGGGGGACACCATATATTTT. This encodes CASSLRAKGDTIYF.

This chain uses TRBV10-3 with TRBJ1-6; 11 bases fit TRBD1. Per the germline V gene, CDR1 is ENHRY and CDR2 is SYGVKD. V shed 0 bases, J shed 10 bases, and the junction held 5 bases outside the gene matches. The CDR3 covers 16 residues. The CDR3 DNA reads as TGTGCCATCAGTGAGTCGGGACAGGGGGTTGTGTCACCCCTCCACTTT. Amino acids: CAISESGQGVVSPLHF.

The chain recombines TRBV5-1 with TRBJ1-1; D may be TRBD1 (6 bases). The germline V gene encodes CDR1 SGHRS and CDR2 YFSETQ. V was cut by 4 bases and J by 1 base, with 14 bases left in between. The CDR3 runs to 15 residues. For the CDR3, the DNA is TGCGCCAGCAGCCTACAGGGACCGCCGAACACTGAAGCTTTCTTT. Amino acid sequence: CASSLQGPPNTEAFF.

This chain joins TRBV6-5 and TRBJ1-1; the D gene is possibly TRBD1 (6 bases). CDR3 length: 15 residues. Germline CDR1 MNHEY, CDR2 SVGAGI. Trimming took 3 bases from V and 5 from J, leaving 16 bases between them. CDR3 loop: CASSYRSGRGTEAFF. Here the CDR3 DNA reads TGTGCCAGCAGTTATCGGTCAGGTAGGGGGACTGAAGCTTTCTTT.

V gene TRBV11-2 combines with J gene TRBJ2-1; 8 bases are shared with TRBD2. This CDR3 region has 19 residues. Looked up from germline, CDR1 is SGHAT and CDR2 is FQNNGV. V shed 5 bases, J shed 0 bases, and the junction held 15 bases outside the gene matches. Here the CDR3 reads CASSPGGAGGLSSYNEQFF. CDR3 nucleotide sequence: TGTGCCAGCAGCCCTGGAGGGGCGGGAGGCCTGAGCTCCTACAATGAGCAGTTCTTC.

Here the CDR3 DNA reads TGTGCCAGCAGCTGGGGACAGGGGGCGAGAGACGAGCAGTACTTC. This codes for CASSWGQGARDEQYF. The chain links TRBV7-9 to TRBJ2-7; TRBD1 agrees at 12 bases. Trimming took 4 bases from V and 5 from J; bases not matched to a gene: 6. Germline V gene data show CDR1 as SEHNR and CDR2 as FQNEAQ (reference sequence). This CDR3 is built from 15 residues.

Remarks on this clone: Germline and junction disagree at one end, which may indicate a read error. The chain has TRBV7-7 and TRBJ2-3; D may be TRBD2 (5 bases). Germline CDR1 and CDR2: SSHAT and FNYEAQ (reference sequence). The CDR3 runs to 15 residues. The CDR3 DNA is TGTGCTAGCAGCCCCACTGGCGGGAGCACAGATACGCAGTATTTT. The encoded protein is CASSPTGGSTDTQYF.

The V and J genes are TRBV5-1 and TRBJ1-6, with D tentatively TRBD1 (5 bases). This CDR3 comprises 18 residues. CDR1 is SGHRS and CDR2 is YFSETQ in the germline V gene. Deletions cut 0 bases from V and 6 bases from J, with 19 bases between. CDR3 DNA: TGCGCCAGCAGCTTGGGATTACAAGTGGCAGGGCCTAATTCACCCCTCCACTTT. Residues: CASSLGLQVAGPNSPLHF. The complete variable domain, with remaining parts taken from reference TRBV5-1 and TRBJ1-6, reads KAGVTQTPRYLIKTRGQQVTLSCSPISGHRSVSWYQQTPGQGLQFLFEYFSETQRNKGNFPGRFSGRQFSNSRSEMNVSTLELGDSALYLCASSLGLQVAGPNSPLHFGNGTRLTVT.

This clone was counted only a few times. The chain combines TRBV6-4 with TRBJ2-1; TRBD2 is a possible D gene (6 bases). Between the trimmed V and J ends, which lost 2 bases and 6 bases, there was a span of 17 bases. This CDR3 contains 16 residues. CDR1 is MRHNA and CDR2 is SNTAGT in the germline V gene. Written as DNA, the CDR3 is TGTGCCAGCAGTGACGGGGGGACTGCGTCTTTCAATGAGCAGTTCTTC. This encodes CASSDGGTASFNEQFF.

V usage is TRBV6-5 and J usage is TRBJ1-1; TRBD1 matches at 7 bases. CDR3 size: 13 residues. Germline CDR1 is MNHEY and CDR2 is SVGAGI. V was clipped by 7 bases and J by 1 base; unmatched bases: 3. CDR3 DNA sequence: TGTGCCAGCACGGACAGGAGGAACACTGAAGCTTTCTTT. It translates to CASTDRRNTEAFF.

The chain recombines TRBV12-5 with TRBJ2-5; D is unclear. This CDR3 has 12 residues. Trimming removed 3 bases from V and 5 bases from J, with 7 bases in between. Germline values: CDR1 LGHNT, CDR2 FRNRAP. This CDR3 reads CASGFGAETQYF. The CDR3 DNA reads TGTGCTAGTGGTTTTGGTGCGGAGACCCAGTACTTC.

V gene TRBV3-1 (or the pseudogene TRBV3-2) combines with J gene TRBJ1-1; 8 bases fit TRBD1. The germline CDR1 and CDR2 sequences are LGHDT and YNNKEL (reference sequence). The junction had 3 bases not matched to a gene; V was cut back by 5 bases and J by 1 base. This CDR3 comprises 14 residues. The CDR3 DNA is TGTGCCAGCAGCGGTGACAGGGGGAACACTGAAGCTTTCTTT. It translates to CASSGDRGNTEAFF.

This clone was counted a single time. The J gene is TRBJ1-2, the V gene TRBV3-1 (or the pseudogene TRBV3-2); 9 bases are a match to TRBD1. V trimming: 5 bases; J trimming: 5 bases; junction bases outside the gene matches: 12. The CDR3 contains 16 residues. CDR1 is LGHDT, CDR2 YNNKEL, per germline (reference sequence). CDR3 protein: CASSSRDRAIGYGYTF. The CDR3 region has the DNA TGTGCCAGCAGCTCAAGGGACAGGGCGATAGGATATGGCTACACCTTC.

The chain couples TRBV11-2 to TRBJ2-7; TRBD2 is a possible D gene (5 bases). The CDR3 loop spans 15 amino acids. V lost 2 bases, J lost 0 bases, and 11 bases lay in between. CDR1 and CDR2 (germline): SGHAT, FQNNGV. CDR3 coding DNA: TGTGCCAGCAGCTTAAGTATAGGGAGCTCCTACGAGCAGTACTTC. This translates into CASSLSIGSSYEQYF.

CDR3 in DNA: TGCGCCAGCAGCTTGGCCGGGACAGGGCGGGCGAATGAGCAGTTCTTC. Encoded protein: CASSLAGTGRANEQFF. The gene calls are TRBV5-1 and TRBJ2-1, with 9 positions matching TRBD1. Trimming took 0 bases from V and 7 from J; bases not matched to a gene: 8. The CDR3 runs 16 residues. Looked up from germline, CDR1 is SGHRS and CDR2 is YFSETQ.

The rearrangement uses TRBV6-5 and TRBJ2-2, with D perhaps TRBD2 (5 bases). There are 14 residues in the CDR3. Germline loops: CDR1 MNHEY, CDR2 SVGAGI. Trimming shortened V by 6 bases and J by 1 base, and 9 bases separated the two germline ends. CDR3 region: CASRRTWNTGELFF. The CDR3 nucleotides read TGTGCCAGCAGGAGGACTTGGAACACCGGGGAGCTGTTTTTT.

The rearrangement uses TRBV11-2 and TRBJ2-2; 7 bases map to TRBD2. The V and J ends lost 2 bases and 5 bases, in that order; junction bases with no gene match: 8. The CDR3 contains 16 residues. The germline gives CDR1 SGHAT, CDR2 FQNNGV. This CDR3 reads CASSLSRTSGTGELFF. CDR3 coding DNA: TGTGCCAGCAGCTTATCGAGGACTAGTGGTACCGGGGAGCTGTTTTTT.

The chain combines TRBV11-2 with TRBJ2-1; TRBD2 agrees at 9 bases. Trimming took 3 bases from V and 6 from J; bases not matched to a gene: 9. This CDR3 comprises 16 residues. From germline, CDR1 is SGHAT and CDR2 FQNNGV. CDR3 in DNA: TGTGCCAGCAGCTTTCTTAGCGGGAGAAATGCCAATGAGCAGTTCTTC. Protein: CASSFLSGRNANEQFF.

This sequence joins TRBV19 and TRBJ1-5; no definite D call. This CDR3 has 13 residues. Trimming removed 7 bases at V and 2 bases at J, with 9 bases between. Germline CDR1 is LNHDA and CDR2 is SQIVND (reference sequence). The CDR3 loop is CASTPTGNQPQHF. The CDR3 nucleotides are TGTGCCAGTACCCCTACTGGCAATCAGCCCCAGCATTTT.

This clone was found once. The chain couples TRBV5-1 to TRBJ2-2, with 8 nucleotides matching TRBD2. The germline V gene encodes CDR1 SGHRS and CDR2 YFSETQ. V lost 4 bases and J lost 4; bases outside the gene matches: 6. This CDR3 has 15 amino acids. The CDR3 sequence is CASSLLAGPTGELFF. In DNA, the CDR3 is TGCGCCAGCAGCCTGTTAGCGGGACCCACCGGGGAGCTGTTTTTT. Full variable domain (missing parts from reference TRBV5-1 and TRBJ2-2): KAGVTQTPRYLIKTRGQQVTLSCSPISGHRSVSWYQQTPGQGLQFLFEYFSETQRNKGNFPGRFSGRQFSNSRSEMNVSTLELGDSALYLCASSLLAGPTGELFFGEGSRLTVL.

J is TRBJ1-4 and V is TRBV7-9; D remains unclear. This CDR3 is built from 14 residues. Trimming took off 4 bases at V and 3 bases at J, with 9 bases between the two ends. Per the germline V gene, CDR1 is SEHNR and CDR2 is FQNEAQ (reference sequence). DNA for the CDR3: TGTGCCAGCAGCTCCGGGGTGGCTAATGAAAAACTGTTTTTT. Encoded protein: CASSSGVANEKLFF.